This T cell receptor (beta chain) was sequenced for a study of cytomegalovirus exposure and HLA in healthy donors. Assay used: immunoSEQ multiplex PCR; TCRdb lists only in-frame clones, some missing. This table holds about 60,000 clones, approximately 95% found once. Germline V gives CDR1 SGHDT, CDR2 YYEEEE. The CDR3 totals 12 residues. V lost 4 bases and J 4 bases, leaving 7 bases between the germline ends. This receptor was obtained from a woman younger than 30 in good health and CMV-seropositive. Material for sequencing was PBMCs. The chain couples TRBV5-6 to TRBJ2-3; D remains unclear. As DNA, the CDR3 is TGTGCCAGCAGCACTTATCCAGATACGCAGTATTTT. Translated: CASSTYPDTQYF.